This T cell receptor (beta chain) was sequenced during a study of T-cell memory formation after mild COVID-19. Whole-study findings and limits: CD4/CD8 balance held among clones contracting day 15 to 85, and later expanders leaned CD4+.

The CDR3 contains 11 residues. Note on this clonotype: What it recognizes is unknown.

One entry per CDR3 protein results from TCRdb running MiXCR on the 5' RACE reads. Altogether approximately 430,000 distinct CDR3 sequences are present, 23% being singletons, with the ten largest covering around 14%. This TCR was recovered from an adult woman who had mild COVID-19 (a few samples of this study predate the infection). Cell type and time point are not known. V gene TRBV21-1 combines with J gene TRBJ1-1. TRBV21-1 is a pseudogene. Sequencing input: PBMCs or a T cell subset sorted from them (not recorded which). In DNA form, the CDR3 reads TGTGCCAGCACCAGGCAAGAGGAAGCTTTCTTT. Translation: CASTRQEEAFF.